This T cell receptor (beta chain) is from a study of blood T cell repertoires in COVID-19. Study-level background: PBMCs, B-cell-depleted T cells, or T cells provided the cDNA or gDNA that made up the material.

Produced via immunoSEQ multiplex PCR; TCRdb's table is partial and in-frame only. The profile covers just over 650,000 clones, with approximately 90% appearing a single time and 0.2% to 0.3% taken by the ten largest. V lost 8 bases to trimming and J lost 0 bases, with 10 bases between them. The length of the CDR3 is 13 residues. CDR1 is MNHEY and CDR2 is SVGAGI in the germline V gene. The receptor comes from a woman aged 18-29 years with acute or convalescent COVID-19. V is TRBV6-5 and J is TRBJ1-1, with a tentative D call TRBD1 (6 bases). The sample taken for sequencing was peripheral blood. CDR3 in DNA: TGTGCCAGCGTAGGGGGGGTGAACACTGAAGCTTTCTTT. This encodes CASVGGVNTEAFF.